This TCR beta chain originates from a study of T cells in Graves' hyperthyroidism and ophthalmopathy. V lost 7 bases, J lost 4 bases, and 11 bases lay in between. This CDR3 comprises 13 residues. The germline V gene encodes CDR1 LNHDA and CDR2 SQIVND (reference sequence). The investigators amplified TCR beta CDR3 regions from RNA transcripts. A set of HTBI primers served as the primers for a first-round RT-PCR of the TCR CDR3. TCRdb ran MiXCR on the multiplex PCR reads and lists one entry per CDR3 protein. The sample records some 500,000 distinct CDR3 sequences, roughly a sixth being singletons. This clonotype was seen only a few times.

The sample comprised blood. The sequence derives from a woman in her 30s with Graves' ophthalmopathy. V is TRBV19 and J is TRBJ1-5; D gene uncertain. The CDR3 loop is CASNLGPNQPQHF. The CDR3 DNA is TGTGCCAGTAACCTCGGACCGAATCAGCCCCAGCATTTT.